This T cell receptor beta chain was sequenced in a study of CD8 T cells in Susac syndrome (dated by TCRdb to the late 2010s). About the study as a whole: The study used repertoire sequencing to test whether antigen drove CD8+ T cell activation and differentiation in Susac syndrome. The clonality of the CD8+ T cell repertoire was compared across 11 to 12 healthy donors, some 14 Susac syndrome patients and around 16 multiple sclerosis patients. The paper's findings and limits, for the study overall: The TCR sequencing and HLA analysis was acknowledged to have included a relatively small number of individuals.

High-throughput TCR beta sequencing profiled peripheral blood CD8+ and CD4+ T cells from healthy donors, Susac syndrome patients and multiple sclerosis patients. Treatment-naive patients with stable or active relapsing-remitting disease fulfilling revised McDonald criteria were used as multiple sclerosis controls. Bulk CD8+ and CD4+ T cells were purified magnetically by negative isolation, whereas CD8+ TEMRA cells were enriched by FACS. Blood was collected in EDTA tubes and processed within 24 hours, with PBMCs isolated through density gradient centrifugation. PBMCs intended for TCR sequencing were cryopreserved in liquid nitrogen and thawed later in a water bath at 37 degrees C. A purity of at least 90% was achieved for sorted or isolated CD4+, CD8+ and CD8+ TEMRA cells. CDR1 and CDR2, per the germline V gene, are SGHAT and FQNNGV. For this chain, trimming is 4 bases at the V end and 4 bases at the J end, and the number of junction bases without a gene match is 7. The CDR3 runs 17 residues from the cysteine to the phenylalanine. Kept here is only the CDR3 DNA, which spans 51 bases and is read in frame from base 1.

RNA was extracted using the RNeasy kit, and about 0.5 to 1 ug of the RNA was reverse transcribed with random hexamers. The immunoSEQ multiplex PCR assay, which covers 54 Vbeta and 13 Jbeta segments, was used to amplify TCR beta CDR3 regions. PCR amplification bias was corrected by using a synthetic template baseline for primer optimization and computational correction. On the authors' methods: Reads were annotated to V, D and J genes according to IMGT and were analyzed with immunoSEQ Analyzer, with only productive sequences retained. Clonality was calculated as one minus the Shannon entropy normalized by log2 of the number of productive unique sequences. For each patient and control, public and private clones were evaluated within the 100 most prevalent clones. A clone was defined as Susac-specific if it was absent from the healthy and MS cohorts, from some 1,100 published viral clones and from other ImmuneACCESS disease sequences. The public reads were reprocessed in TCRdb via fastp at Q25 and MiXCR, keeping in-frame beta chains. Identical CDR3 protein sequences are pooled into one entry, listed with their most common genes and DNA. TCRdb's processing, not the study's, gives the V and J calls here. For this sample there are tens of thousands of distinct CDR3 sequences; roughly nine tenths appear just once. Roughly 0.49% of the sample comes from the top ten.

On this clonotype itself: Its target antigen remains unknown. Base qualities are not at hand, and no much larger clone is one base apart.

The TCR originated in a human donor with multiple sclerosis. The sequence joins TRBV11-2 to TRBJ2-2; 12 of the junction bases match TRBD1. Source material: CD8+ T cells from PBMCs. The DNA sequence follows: TGTGCCAGCAGCTACTCCGGGACAGGGGGCTTCACCGGGGAGCTGTTTTTT. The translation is CASSYSGTGGFTGELFF. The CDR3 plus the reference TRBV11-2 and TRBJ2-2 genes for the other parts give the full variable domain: EAGVAQSPRYKIIEKRQSVAFWCNPISGHATLYWYQQILGQGPKLLIQFQNNGVVDDSQLPKDRFSAERLKGVDSTLKIQPAKLEDSAVYLCASSYSGTGGFTGELFFGEGSRLTVL.